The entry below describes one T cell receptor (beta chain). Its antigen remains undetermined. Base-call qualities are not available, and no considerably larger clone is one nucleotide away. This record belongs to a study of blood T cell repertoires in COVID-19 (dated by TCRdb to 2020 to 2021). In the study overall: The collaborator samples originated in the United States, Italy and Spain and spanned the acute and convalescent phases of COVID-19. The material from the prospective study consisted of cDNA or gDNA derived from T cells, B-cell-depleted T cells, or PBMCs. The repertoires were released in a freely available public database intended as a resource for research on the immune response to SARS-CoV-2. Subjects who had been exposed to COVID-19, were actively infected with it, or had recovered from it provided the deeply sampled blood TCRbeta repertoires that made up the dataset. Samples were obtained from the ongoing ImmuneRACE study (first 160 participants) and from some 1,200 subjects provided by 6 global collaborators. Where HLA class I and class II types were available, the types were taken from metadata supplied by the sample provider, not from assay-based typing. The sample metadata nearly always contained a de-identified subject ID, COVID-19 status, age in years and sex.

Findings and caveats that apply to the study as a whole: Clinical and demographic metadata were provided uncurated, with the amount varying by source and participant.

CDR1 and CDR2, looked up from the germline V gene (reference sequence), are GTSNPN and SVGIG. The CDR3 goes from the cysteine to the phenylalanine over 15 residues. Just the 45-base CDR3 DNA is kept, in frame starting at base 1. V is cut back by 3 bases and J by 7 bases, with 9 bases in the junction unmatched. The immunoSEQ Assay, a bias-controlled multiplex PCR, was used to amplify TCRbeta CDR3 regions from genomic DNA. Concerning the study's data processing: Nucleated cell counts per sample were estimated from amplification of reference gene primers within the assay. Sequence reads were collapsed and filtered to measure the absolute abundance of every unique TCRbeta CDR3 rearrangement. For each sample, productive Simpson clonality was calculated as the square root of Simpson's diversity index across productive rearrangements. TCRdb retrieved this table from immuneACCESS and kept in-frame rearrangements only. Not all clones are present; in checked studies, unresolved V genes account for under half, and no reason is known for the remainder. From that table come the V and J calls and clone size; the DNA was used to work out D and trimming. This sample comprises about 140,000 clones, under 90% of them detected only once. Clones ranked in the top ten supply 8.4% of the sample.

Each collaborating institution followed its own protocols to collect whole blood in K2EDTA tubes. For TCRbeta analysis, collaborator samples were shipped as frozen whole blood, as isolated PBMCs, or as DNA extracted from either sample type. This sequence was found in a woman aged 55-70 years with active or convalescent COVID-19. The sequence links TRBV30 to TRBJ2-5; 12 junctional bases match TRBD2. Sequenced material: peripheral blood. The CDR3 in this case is CAWRLAGGAPRTQYF. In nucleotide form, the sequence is TGTGCCTGGAGACTAGCGGGAGGAGCACCCCGGACCCAGTACTTC. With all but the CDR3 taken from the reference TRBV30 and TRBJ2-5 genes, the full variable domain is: SQTIHQWPATLVQPVGSPLSLECTVEGTSNPNLYWYRQAAGRGLQLLFYSVGIGQISSEVPQNLSASRPQDRQFILSSKKLLLSDSGFYLCAWRLAGGAPRTQYFGPGTRLLVL.